Reported below is one T cell receptor beta chain. V was shortened by 0 bases and J by 4 bases, with 13 bases between the two germline ends. This CDR3 has 15 amino acids. Germline CDR1 SGHRS, CDR2 YFSETQ. This record comes from a study of blood T cell repertoires in COVID-19. Study background: COVID-19 samples, acute and convalescent, were from the United States, Italy and Spain. The analysed material was cDNA or gDNA that came from T cells, B-cell-depleted T cells, or PBMCs.

The authors' processing: The assay estimated nucleated cells by amplifying reference gene primers. Sequenced by immunoSEQ multiplex PCR; TCRdb stores in-frame clones only, minus some. V and J calls and clone size come straight from that table; D and trimming were deduced from the DNA. The sample has 40,000 to 45,000 clones, 90% seen once. Material: peripheral blood. This clonotype originated in a human donor in a cohort sampled during active COVID-19. This chain links TRBV5-1 with TRBJ2-5, with a possible D match to TRBD2 (5 bases). As DNA, the CDR3 is TGCGCCAGCAGCTTGGTACCAGCTGAGGGAGAGACCCAGTACTTC. Translated, it gives CASSLVPAEGETQYF. Full variable domain (missing parts from reference TRBV5-1 and TRBJ2-5): KAGVTQTPRYLIKTRGQQVTLSCSPISGHRSVSWYQQTPGQGLQFLFEYFSETQRNKGNFPGRFSGRQFSNSRSEMNVSTLELGDSALYLCASSLVPAEGETQYFGPGTRLLVL.